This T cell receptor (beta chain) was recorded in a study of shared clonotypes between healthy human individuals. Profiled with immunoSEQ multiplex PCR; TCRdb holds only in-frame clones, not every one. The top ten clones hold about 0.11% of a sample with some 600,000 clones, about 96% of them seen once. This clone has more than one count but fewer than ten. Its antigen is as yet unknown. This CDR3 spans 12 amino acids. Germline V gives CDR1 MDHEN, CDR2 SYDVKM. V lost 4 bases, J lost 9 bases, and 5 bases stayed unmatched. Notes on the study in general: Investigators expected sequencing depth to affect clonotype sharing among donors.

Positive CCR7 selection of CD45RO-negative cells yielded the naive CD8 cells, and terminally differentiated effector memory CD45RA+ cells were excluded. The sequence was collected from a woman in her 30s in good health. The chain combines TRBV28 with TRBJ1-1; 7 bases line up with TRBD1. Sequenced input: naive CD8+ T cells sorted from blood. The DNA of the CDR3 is TGTGCCAGCAGTTGGACAGGCTGGAAAGCTTTCTTT. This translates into CASSWTGWKAFF.